The 11 T cell receptor beta chains below were found in one sample sequenced in a study of CD4 T cells in relation to SARS-CoV-2 and coronaviruses. Profiled with immunoSEQ multiplex PCR; TCRdb holds only in-frame clones, not every one. Found here are about 59,000 clones, 80% to 90% of them singletons; the top ten hold around 1.3%. CD4+ T cells from unexposed donors were obtained before the COVID-19 pandemic (2011-2018). The source material was memory CD4+ T cells from PBMCs. The receptors stem from a human donor in good health.

The chain combines TRBV6-5 with TRBJ2-7; D possibly uses TRBD1 or TRBD2 (5 bases each). The CDR3 runs 14 residues. The V gene's germline CDR1 is MNHEY and CDR2 SVGAGI. Trimming took 4 bases from V and 2 from J, leaving 12 bases between them. The CDR3 DNA reads as TGTGCCAGCAGTTCGTTAACGGGGCCCTACGAGCAGTACTTC. Its protein is CASSSLTGPYEQYF.

The chain employs TRBV10-3 and TRBJ1-5; no clear D. The CDR3 is 14 residues long. Trimming left V 0 bases short and J 3 bases short, with 6 bases between. Germline CDR1 is ENHRY and CDR2 is SYGVKD. The CDR3 here is CAISESQVNQPQHF. The CDR3 bases are TGTGCCATCAGTGAGTCTCAGGTCAATCAGCCCCAGCATTTT.

The chain is built from TRBV5-1 and TRBJ1-5; tentatively, D is TRBD1 (5 bases). V was cut by 4 bases and J by 6 bases, with 17 bases left in between. Germline V gene lookup returns CDR1 SGHRS and CDR2 YFSETQ. This CDR3 is 15 amino acids long. Here the CDR3 reads CASSAGTGFRQPQHF. CDR3 nucleotide sequence: TGCGCCAGCAGCGCCGGGACCGGCTTTCGTCAGCCCCAGCATTTT.

This chain joins TRBV9 and TRBJ2-2; D is uncertain. V was clipped by 3 bases and J by 2 bases, with 5 bases between them. The CDR3 is 13 amino acids. Per the germline V gene, CDR1 is SGDLS and CDR2 is YYNGEE. The CDR3, as DNA: TGTGCCAGCAGCGCGAGCAACACCGGGGAGCTGTTTTTT. This translates into CASSASNTGELFF.

The V and J genes are TRBV4-1 and TRBJ2-1; 12 bases map to TRBD2. The length of the CDR3 is 15 residues. The trim removed 5 bases at V and 5 bases at J, leaving 4 bases unmatched. Germline CDR1 reads MGHRA; CDR2 reads YSYEKL. Written as DNA, the CDR3 is TGCGCCAGCAGCTTCCGGACTAGCGGGAACAATGAGCAGTTCTTC. This encodes CASSFRTSGNNEQFF.

The chain couples TRBV5-1 to TRBJ2-7; 8 nucleotides match TRBD2. V trimming: 2 bases; J trimming: 5 bases; junction bases outside the gene matches: 6. Germline values: CDR1 SGHRS, CDR2 YFSETQ. The CDR3 consists of 14 residues. The CDR3 DNA reads as TGCGCCAGCAGCTTACCAAATAGCGGGAACGAGCAGTACTTC. It translates to CASSLPNSGNEQYF.

The J gene is TRBJ2-1, the V gene TRBV3-1 (or the pseudogene TRBV3-2); 12 bases match TRBD2. The CDR3 loop spans 14 amino acids. Trimming at V came to 5 bases and at J to 6 bases, leaving 2 bases not matched to a gene. From germline, CDR1 is LGHDT and CDR2 YNNKEL (reference sequence). The CDR3 reads CASSSGLAGNEQFF. In DNA form, the CDR3 reads TGTGCCAGCAGCTCGGGACTAGCGGGCAATGAGCAGTTCTTC.

The chain is built from TRBV30 and TRBJ1-1; 11 bases are a match to TRBD1. The V segment lost 4 bases and the J segment 10 bases; nucleotides outside the gene matches: 11. Germline CDR1 and CDR2: GTSNPN and SVGIG (reference sequence). The length of the CDR3 is 14 residues. This chain's CDR3 is CAWTRQGQGVGAFF. CDR3 nucleotide sequence: TGTGCCTGGACACGCCAGGGACAGGGGGTAGGAGCTTTCTTT. The variable domain in full, with the rest retrieved from reference TRBV30 and TRBJ1-1, is SQTIHQWPATLVQPVGSPLSLECTVEGTSNPNLYWYRQAAGRGLQLLFYSVGIGQISSEVPQNLSASRPQDRQFILSSKKLLLSDSGFYLCAWTRQGQGVGAFFGQGTRLTVV.

This clone has just one count. This CDR3 is CASSYQPGQNTEAFF. CDR3 bases: TGTGCCAGCAGTTACCAGCCAGGACAGAACACTGAAGCTTTCTTT. The chain uses TRBV6-5 and TRBJ1-1; D perhaps matches TRBD1 (5 bases). Germline CDR1 MNHEY, CDR2 SVGAGI. The CDR3 runs to 15 residues. V lost 2 bases and J lost 1, with 11 bases in between.

The V and J genes are TRBV24-1 and TRBJ1-1; the match to TRBD1 covers 7 bases. Germline values: CDR1 KGHDR, CDR2 SFDVKD. V was pared by 2 bases and J by 7 bases, with 12 bases of the junction left unmatched. This CDR3 has 16 amino acids. The CDR3 nucleotides read TGTGCCACCAGTGATTCCTCAGGGGGAGGAGGGTTTGAAGCTTTCTTT. As protein: CATSDSSGGGGFEAFF.

A few counts support this clone. The rearrangement uses TRBV19 and TRBJ2-2, with D possibly TRBD1 on 6 matching bases. Germline CDR1 is LNHDA and CDR2 is SQIVND (reference sequence). This CDR3 region has 16 residues. V was shortened by 0 bases and J by 5 bases, with 13 bases between the two germline ends. CDR3 residues: CASSIDFTGLTGELFF. CDR3 in DNA: TGTGCCAGTAGTATAGATTTCACAGGGCTAACCGGGGAGCTGTTTTTT.